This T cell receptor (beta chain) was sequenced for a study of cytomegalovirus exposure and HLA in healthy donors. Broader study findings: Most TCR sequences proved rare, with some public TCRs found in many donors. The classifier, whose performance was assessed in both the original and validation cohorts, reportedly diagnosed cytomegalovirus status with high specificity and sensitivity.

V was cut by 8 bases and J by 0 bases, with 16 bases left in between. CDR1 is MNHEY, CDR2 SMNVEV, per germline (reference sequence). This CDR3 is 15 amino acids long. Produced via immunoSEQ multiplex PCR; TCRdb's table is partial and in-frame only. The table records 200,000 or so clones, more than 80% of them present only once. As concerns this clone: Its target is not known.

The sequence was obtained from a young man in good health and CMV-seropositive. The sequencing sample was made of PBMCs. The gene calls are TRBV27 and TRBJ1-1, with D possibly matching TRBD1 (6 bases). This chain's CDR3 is CASPTGGALNTEAFF. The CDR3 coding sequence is TGTGCCAGCCCCACGGGGGGGGCACTGAACACTGAAGCTTTCTTT.